A single sample is the source of the 20 T cell receptor beta chains below, sequenced in a study of T cell responses to AZD1222 COVID-19 vaccine. Measured with immunoSEQ multiplex PCR; TCRdb has only the in-frame clones, and not every one. The table includes tens of thousands of clones, approximately 90% detected once. Sequences were derived from peripheral blood, sampled 28 days after the second AZD1222 dose. These receptors all come from an adult who received the AZD1222 COVID-19 vaccine.

V is TRBV6-5 and J is TRBJ2-7; unclear D gene. V was clipped by 7 bases and J by 4 bases, with 11 bases between them. The CDR3 is 12 residues long. Germline values: CDR1 MNHEY, CDR2 SVGAGI. The CDR3 here is CASTDATYEQYF. The DNA of the CDR3 is TGTGCCAGCACGGACGCGACGTACGAGCAGTACTTC.

This clone was recorded only once. The chain joins TRBV19 to TRBJ2-2; D is tentatively TRBD1 or TRBD2 (5 bases each). Trimming removed 7 bases from V and 3 bases from J, with 18 bases in between. From germline, CDR1 is LNHDA and CDR2 SQIVND (reference sequence). The CDR3 sequence is 16 residues long. The CDR3 region is CASTIGPGRDTGELFF. CDR3 nucleotides: TGTGCCAGTACCATCGGTCCGGGGCGCGACACCGGGGAGCTGTTTTTT.

The chain employs TRBV18 and TRBJ1-6; D may be TRBD1 (5 bases). The CDR3 is 13 residues long. Between the trimmed V and J ends, which lost 3 bases and 10 bases, there was a span of 10 bases. Germline values: CDR1 KGHSH, CDR2 LQKENI. DNA of the CDR3: TGTGCCAGCTCACCGGGGGTTGACTCACCCCTCCACTTT. Its translation is CASSPGVDSPLHF.

V gene TRBV19 combines with J gene TRBJ1-2; D possibly corresponds to TRBD1 (6 bases). The germline V gene has CDR1 LNHDA and CDR2 SQIVND (reference sequence). V lost 6 bases and J lost 0, with 14 bases in between. This CDR3 is built from 15 residues. CDR3: CASSHTGKANYGYTF. The CDR3 coding sequence is TGTGCCAGTAGCCATACAGGGAAAGCTAACTATGGCTACACCTTC.

This clone was picked up a small number of times. The rearrangement links TRBV24-1 to TRBJ2-2, with 7 bases lining up with TRBD1. The CDR3 is 15 amino acids. The V gene's germline CDR1 is KGHDR and CDR2 SFDVKD. V was clipped by 9 bases and J by 0 bases; unmatched bases: 6. The chain's CDR3 is CATRGTDANTGELFF. The DNA of the CDR3 is TGTGCCACCCGTGGGACAGACGCGAACACCGGGGAGCTGTTTTTT.

The gene calls are TRBV19 and TRBJ1-1, with D uncertain. V lost 6 bases and J 0 bases, leaving 8 bases between the germline ends. This CDR3 has 13 amino acids. Per the germline V gene, CDR1 is LNHDA and CDR2 is SQIVND (reference sequence). CDR3 bases: TGTGCCAGTAGGCAGTTCATGAACACTGAAGCTTTCTTT. Translating gives CASRQFMNTEAFF.

The CDR3 region has the DNA TGTGCCAGCAGCCCCCGGGACAGAGACACAGATACGCAGTATTTT. Translated: CASSPRDRDTDTQYF. V gene TRBV7-9 combines with J gene TRBJ2-3; 7 nucleotides match TRBD1. The trim removed 5 bases at V and 2 bases at J, leaving 7 bases unmatched. Germline CDR1 reads SEHNR; CDR2 reads FQNEAQ (reference sequence). The CDR3 extends over 15 amino acids. The full variable domain, completed using reference TRBV7-9 and TRBJ2-3, is DTGVSQNPRHKITKRGQNVTFRCDPISEHNRLYWYRQTLGQGPEFLTYFQNEAQLEKSRLLSDRFSAERPKGSFSTLEIQRTEQGDSAMYLCASSPRDRDTDTQYFGPGTRLTVL.

The chain joins TRBV30 to TRBJ1-4; no definite D call. Between the trimmed V and J ends, which lost 5 bases and 8 bases, there was a span of 15 bases. This CDR3 has 13 amino acids. Germline V CDR1 and CDR2: GTSNPN, SVGIG (reference sequence). The CDR3 here is CAWDASGREKLFF. DNA of the CDR3: TGTGCCTGGGACGCTTCTGGGAGAGAAAAACTGTTTTTT.

The gene calls are TRBV5-8 and TRBJ2-1, with D maybe TRBD1 (6 bases). Germline loops: CDR1 SGHTS, CDR2 YDEGEE. V was cut by 3 bases and J by 4 bases, with 11 bases left in between. The CDR3 totals 14 residues. CDR3 sequence: CASSSGQPYNEQFF. CDR3 nucleotide sequence: TGTGCCAGCAGCTCAGGACAGCCGTACAATGAGCAGTTCTTC.

V is TRBV5-1 and J is TRBJ1-2; no firm D call. CDR3 length: 12 residues. Trimming took 4 bases from V and 5 from J, leaving 9 bases between them. Germline V gives CDR1 SGHRS, CDR2 YFSETQ. The CDR3 is CASSGGTYGYTF. In nucleotides, the CDR3 is TGCGCCAGCAGCGGCGGAACATATGGCTACACCTTC.

The genes are TRBV28 and TRBJ1-2; 7 bases are a match to TRBD1. V trimming: 7 bases; J trimming: 0 bases; junction bases outside the gene matches: 5. Germline-derived CDR1 and CDR2 are MDHEN and SYDVKM. The CDR3 contains 14 residues. The CDR3 here is CASIRQGANYGYTF. In DNA, the CDR3 is TGTGCCAGCATCCGGCAGGGGGCTAACTATGGCTACACCTTC.

A few counts support this clone. The rearrangement links TRBV2 to TRBJ2-7, with D possibly matching TRBD2 (5 bases). CDR3 length equals 14 residues. V lost 0 bases, J lost 0 bases, and 6 bases lay in between. Germline V gene sequence: CDR1 SNHLY, CDR2 FYNNEI. This chain's CDR3 is CASSEAEASYEQYF. CDR3 nucleotide sequence: TGTGCCAGCAGTGAAGCGGAGGCCTCCTACGAGCAGTACTTC.

This chain connects TRBV24-1 to TRBJ2-2; D may be TRBD2 (5 bases). In germline, CDR1 is KGHDR, CDR2 SFDVKD. Trimming shortened V by 5 bases and J by 0 bases, and 9 bases separated the two germline ends. The CDR3 totals 15 residues. As DNA, the CDR3 is TGTGCCACCAGTGGGTGGACTCCGAACACCGGGGAGCTGTTTTTT. It yields the protein CATSGWTPNTGELFF.

The chain employs TRBV11-3 and TRBJ1-1, with D possibly being TRBD1 (6 bases). Trimming removed 5 bases from V and 0 bases from J, with 7 bases in between. Looked up from germline, CDR1 is SGHNT and CDR2 is YENEEA. The CDR3 has 13 amino acids. The CDR3 DNA sequence: TGTGCCAGCAGCGACAGGTTGAACACTGAAGCTTTCTTT. Its protein product is CASSDRLNTEAFF.

The chain has TRBV5-6 and TRBJ2-7, with 7 bases aligning to TRBD1. The CDR3 has 15 amino acids. Germline V gives CDR1 SGHDT, CDR2 YYEEEE. V lost 3 bases and J lost 0; bases outside the gene matches: 6. CDR3 in amino acids: CASSSGTVISYEQYF. As DNA, the CDR3 is TGTGCCAGCAGCTCGGGGACAGTTATCTCCTACGAGCAGTACTTC.

This rearrangement joins TRBV2 to TRBJ1-1; no firm D call. V was pared by 0 bases and J by 7 bases, with 9 bases between. Germline values: CDR1 SNHLY, CDR2 FYNNEI. CDR3 length: 13 residues. The CDR3: CASSEAGLGEAFF. CDR3 nucleotides: TGTGCCAGCAGTGAAGCAGGTCTCGGTGAAGCTTTCTTT.

The chain joins TRBV5-1 to TRBJ1-1, with D possibly TRBD1 on 5 matching bases. Germline values: CDR1 SGHRS, CDR2 YFSETQ. The V gene lost 1 base and the J gene lost 7 bases, with 14 bases spanning the gap. This CDR3 contains 14 residues. CDR3: CASSLYPGRNEAFF. For the CDR3, the DNA is TGCGCCAGCAGCTTGTATCCAGGGAGGAATGAAGCTTTCTTT.

CDR3: CASSSSERGGGTDTQYF. CDR3 sequence (DNA): TGTGCCAGCAGCTCGAGCGAGCGGGGGGGCGGCACAGATACGCAGTATTTT. This sequence joins TRBV13 and TRBJ2-3, with 10 bases that match TRBD2. CDR3 length: 17 amino acids. The V gene's germline CDR1 is PRHDT and CDR2 FYEKMQ (reference sequence). The ends lost 4 bases at V and 1 base at J; junction bases unmatched: 8.

This clone appeared once. The chain joins TRBV25-1 to TRBJ1-3, with D tentatively TRBD1 (5 bases). The germline CDR1 and CDR2 sequences are MGHDK and SYGVNS. Trimming removed 4 bases at V and 7 bases at J, with 11 bases between. The CDR3 is 13 residues long. CDR3 in DNA: TGTGCCAGCAGTGCGGGACTTGGGAACACCATATATTTT. Protein: CASSAGLGNTIYF.

The chain is built from TRBV2 and TRBJ1-1; D possibly corresponds to TRBD1 (6 bases). V was trimmed by 7 bases and J by 4 bases, leaving 10 bases between them. The CDR3 is made up of 12 amino acids. The germline V gene encodes CDR1 SNHLY and CDR2 FYNNEI. CDR3 nucleotide sequence: TGTGCCAGCACAGGACAGATCACTGAAGCTTTCTTT. Translation gives CASTGQITEAFF.